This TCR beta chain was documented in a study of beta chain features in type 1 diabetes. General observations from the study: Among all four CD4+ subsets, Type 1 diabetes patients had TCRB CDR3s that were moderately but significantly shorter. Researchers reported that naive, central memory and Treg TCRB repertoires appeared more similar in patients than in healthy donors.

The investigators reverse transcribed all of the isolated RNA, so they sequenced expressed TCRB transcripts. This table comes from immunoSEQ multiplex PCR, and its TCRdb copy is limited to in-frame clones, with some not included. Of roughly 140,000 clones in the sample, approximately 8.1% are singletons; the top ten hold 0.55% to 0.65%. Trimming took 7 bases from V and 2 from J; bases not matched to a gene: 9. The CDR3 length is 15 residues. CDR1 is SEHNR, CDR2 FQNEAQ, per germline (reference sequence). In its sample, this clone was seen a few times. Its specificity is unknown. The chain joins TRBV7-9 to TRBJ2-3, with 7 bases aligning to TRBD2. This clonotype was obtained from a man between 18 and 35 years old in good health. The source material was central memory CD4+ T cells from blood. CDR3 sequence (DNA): TGTGCCAGCACCCCCGGACTAGTCGCCACAGATACGCAGTATTTT. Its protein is CASTPGLVATDTQYF.